This section outlines one T cell receptor beta chain sequence together with its context. The target of this receptor is not known. Qualities for individual bases were not recorded, and no much larger clone is one base off. This entry is derived from a study of blood T cell repertoires in COVID-19 (dated by TCRdb to 2018 to 2020). At the level of the whole study: Collaborator samples came from the United States, Italy and Spain and covered acute and convalescent phases of COVID-19. The prospective study material was composed of cDNA or gDNA derived from T cells, B-cell-depleted T cells, or PBMCs. The dataset comprised deeply sampled blood TCRbeta repertoires from subjects exposed to, actively infected with, or recovered from COVID-19. The repertoires were released in a freely available public database intended as a resource for research on the immune response to SARS-CoV-2. Samples were obtained from the ongoing ImmuneRACE study (first 160 participants) and from about 1,300 subjects provided by 6 global collaborators. Nearly every sample came with metadata listing a de-identified subject ID, COVID-19 status, age in years and sex. HLA class I and class II types, where available, came from metadata supplied by the sample provider rather than from assay-based typing. Overall results and qualifications from the work: The quantity of clinical and demographic metadata differed by source and by participant and was supplied without curation.

Participants in the prospective study were aged about 18 to 100 years, lived in some 24 United States geographic areas, and enrolled through a virtual design. In the prospective study, cohorts were assigned on the basis of participant-reported clinical history obtained from a screening survey and a study questionnaire. Each participant in the prospective study had whole blood, serum and a nasopharyngeal or oropharyngeal swab collected by mobile phlebotomists. Participants in the prospective study had the option to provide additional blood draws and questionnaires over an approximately 2-month period. Before DNA extraction, blood samples from the prospective study were shipped at room temperature or frozen. TCRbeta CDR3 regions were amplified from genomic DNA by means of the immunoSEQ Assay, a bias-controlled multiplex PCR. The study's processing was this. Within the assay, amplification of reference gene primers was used to estimate how many nucleated cells each sample contained. Sequence reads were collapsed and filtered to measure the absolute abundance of every unique TCRbeta CDR3 rearrangement. Productive Simpson clonality was computed per sample as the square root of Simpson's diversity index over productive rearrangements. The source is immuneACCESS, and TCRdb retained only in-frame sequences with V and J called. Part of the clones is not carried over; for the studies checked, unresolved V genes explain less than half of this, and the remainder is unexplained. That table gives V, J and clone size, and the DNA gave D and trimming. For this sample the table gives fewer than 500,000 clones, of which roughly 88% were detected only once. Clones ranked in the top ten supply approximately 1% of the sample.

The CDR3 holds 15 amino acids from the cysteine to the phenylalanine. The only DNA kept is the CDR3, 45 bases in frame from the first base. The germline V gene gives CDR1 as SGHDT and CDR2 as YYEEEE. V is shortened by 6 bases, J by 6 bases, and the region joining them spans 19 bases. The sequence is built from TRBV5-6 and TRBJ2-1; the best D guess is TRBD1, with 5 bases matching. This TCR derives from a woman aged 25 to 45 with acute COVID-19. The source material was PBMCs or T cells enriched from blood (not recorded which). The bases read TGTGCCAGCAACCCACTTGGGGCGGCCCTCAATGAGCAGTTCTTC. It specifies CASNPLGAALNEQFF.